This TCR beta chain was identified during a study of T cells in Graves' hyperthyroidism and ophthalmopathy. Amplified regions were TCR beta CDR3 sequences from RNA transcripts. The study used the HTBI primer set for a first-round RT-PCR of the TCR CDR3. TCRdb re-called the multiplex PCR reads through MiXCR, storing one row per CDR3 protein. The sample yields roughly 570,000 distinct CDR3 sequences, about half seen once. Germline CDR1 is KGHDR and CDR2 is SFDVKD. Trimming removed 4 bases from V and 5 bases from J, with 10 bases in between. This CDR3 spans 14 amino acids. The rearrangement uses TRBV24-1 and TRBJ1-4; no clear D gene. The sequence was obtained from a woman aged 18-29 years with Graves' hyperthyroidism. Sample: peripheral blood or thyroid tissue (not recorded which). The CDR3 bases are TGTGCCACCAGTGACGGGCAGGCGAATGAAAAACTGTTTTTT. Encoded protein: CATSDGQANEKLFF.